Listed here is a single TCR beta chain. In the original processing: For nucleated cells, counts were estimated from reference gene primer amplification. Libraries were prepared by immunoSEQ multiplex PCR; TCRdb keeps only in-frame clonotypes and omits some of them. V, J and clone size derive from that table, while D and trimming were established from the DNA sequence. Of approximately 80,000 clones detected, 80% to 90% appear once; the ten largest clones hold roughly 45%. J gave up 5 bases and V 3 bases, and 14 bases lay outside the gene matches. The germline V gene encodes CDR1 KGHDR and CDR2 SFDVKD. CDR3 size: 19 residues. This sample was included in a study of blood T cell repertoires in COVID-19.

Material for sequencing was peripheral blood. The V gene is TRBV24-1, the J gene TRBJ2-5; 13 positions match TRBD2. The TCR comes from a human donor in a cohort sampled during active COVID-19. CDR3 sequence reads: CATSDTGGTSGKEWETQYF. CDR3 DNA sequence: TGTGCCACCAGTGATACGGGGGGGACTAGCGGGAAGGAGTGGGAGACCCAGTACTTC.